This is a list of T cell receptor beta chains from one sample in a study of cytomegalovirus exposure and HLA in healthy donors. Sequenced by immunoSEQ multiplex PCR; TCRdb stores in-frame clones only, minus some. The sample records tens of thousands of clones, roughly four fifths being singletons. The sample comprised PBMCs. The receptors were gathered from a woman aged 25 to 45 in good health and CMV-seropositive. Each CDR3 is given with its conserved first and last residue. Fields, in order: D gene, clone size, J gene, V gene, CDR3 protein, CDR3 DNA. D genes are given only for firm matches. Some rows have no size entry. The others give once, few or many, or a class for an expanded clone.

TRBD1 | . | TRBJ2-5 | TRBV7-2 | CASSLGGQAKQYF | TGTGCCAGCAGCTTAGGGGGACAGGCGAAGCAGTACTTC
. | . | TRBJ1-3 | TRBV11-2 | CASRQLGKGNTIYF | TGTGCCAGCCGACAGTTGGGAAAAGGAAACACCATATATTTT
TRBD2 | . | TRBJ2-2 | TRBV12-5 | CASGLAGGTGELFF | TGTGCTAGTGGCCTAGCGGGAGGGACCGGGGAGCTGTTTTTT
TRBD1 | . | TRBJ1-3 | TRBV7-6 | CASSRDPTGLSGNTIYF | TGTGCCAGCAGCCGCGACCCGACAGGGTTGTCTGGAAACACCATATATTTT
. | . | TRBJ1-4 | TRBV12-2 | CASRITPGPHEKLFF | TGTGCAAGTCGCATCACCCCAGGGCCGCATGAAAAACTGTTTTTT
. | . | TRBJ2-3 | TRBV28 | CASSLSNGISTDTQYF | TGTGCCAGCAGTTTGTCCAACGGGATTAGCACAGATACGCAGTATTTT
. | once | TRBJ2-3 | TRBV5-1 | CASSSSGQTDTQYF | TGCGCCAGCAGCTCAAGCGGGCAAACAGATACGCAGTATTTT
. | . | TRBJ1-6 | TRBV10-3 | CAIRQGYNSPLHF | TGTGCCATCAGACAGGGCTATAATTCACCCCTCCACTTT
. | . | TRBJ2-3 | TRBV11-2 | CASTLGGSGKTDTQYF | TGTGCCAGCACCCTAGGGGGAAGCGGGAAAACAGATACGCAGTATTTT
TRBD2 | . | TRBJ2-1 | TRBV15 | CATSGTRKTYNEQFF | TGTGCCACCAGCGGGACTAGGAAGACCTACAATGAGCAGTTCTTC
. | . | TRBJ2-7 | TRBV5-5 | CASSPGGTVYYEQYF | TGTGCCAGCAGCCCTGGGGGGACAGTCTACTACGAGCAGTACTTC
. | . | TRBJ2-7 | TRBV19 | CASSIQGSSSYEQYF | TGTGCCAGTAGTATACAGGGAAGTAGCTCCTACGAGCAGTACTTC
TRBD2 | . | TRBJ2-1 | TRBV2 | CATTGKATSGYNEQFF | TGTGCCACCACGGGGAAAGCGACTAGCGGTTACAATGAGCAGTTCTTC
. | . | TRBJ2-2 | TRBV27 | CASSSGLAAGELFF | TGTGCCAGCAGTTCTGGCCTAGCCGCCGGGGAGCTGTTTTTT
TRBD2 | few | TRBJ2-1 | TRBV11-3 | CASSPTRLAGGSLYNEQFF | TGTGCCAGCAGCCCAACGAGACTAGCGGGAGGCTCTCTCTACAATGAGCAGTTCTTC
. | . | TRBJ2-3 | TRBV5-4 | CASSLNPTGTDTQYF | TGTGCCAGCAGCTTGAATCCCACTGGCACAGATACGCAGTATTTT
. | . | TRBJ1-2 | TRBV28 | CASRRSGRGYTF | TGTGCCAGCAGGAGATCAGGGCGTGGCTACACCTTC
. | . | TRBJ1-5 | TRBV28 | CASSLPGDRLGYIGNQPQHF | TGTGCCAGCAGTTTGCCCGGAGATAGGCTCGGGTATATAGGCAATCAGCCCCAGCATTTT
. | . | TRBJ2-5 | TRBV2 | CASSEWAGETQYF | TGTGCCAGCAGTGAATGGGCGGGAGAGACCCAGTACTTC
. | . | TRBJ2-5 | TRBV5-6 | CASSLVGRGEETQYF | TGTGCCAGCAGCTTGGTCGGCAGGGGGGAAGAGACCCAGTACTTC
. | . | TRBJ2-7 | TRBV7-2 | CASSLNRGGSYEQYF | TGTGCCAGCAGCTTAAACAGGGGGGGGTCCTACGAGCAGTACTTC
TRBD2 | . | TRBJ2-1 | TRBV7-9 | CASSLCLAGACEQFF | TGTGCCAGCAGCTTATGCCTAGCGGGAGCCTGTGAGCAGTTCTTC
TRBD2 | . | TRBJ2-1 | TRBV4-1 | CASSPDRGVAYNEQFF | TGCGCCAGCAGCCCAGATCGGGGGGTCGCCTACAATGAGCAGTTCTTC
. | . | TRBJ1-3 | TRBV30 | CAWRGDGNTIYF | TGTGCCTGGCGGGGGGATGGAAACACCATATATTTT
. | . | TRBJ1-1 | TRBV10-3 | CAISERGTVNTEAFF | TGTGCCATCAGTGAGCGGGGGACGGTTAACACTGAAGCTTTCTTT
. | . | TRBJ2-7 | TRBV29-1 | CSVETTSYEQYF | TGCAGCGTTGAGACTACCTCCTACGAGCAGTACTTC
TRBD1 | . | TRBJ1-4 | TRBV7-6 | CASSLGTGGEKLFF | TGTGCCAGCAGCTTAGGGACAGGGGGCGAAAAACTGTTTTTT
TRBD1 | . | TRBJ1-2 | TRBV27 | CASSLRQGYYGYTF | TGTGCCAGCAGTCTCAGACAGGGATACTATGGCTACACCTTC
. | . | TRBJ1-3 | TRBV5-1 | CASSLATSVSGNTIYF | TGCGCCAGCAGCCTTGCTACCAGCGTATCCGGAAACACCATATATTTT
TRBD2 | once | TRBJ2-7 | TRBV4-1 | CASSQIGLAACEQYF | TGCGCCAGCAGCCAAATTGGACTAGCGGCTTGCGAGCAGTACTTC
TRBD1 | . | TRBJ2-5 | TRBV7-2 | CASSLQGAETQYF | TGTGCCAGCAGCTTACAGGGGGCCGAGACCCAGTACTTC
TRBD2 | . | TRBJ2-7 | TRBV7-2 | CASCLAGVSEQYF | TGTGCCAGCTGCCTAGCGGGAGTATCCGAGCAGTACTTC
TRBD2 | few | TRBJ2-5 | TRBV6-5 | CASRDSGGQETQYF | TGTGCCAGCAGGGATAGCGGGGGCCAAGAGACCCAGTACTTC
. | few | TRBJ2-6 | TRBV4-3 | CASSQDGQGTGANVLTF | TGCGCCAGCAGCCAAGATGGGCAGGGGACCGGGGCCAACGTCCTGACTTTC
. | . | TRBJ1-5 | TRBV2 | CASNRQVSNQPQHF | TGTGCCAGCAATCGACAGGTTAGCAATCAGCCCCAGCATTTT
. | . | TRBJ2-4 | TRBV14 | CASSQARTGHLKNIQYF | TGTGCCAGCAGCCAAGCGAGGACGGGACATCTCAAAAACATTCAGTACTTC
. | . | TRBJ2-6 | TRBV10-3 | CAIKASGANVLTF | TGTGCCATCAAAGCCTCTGGGGCCAACGTCCTGACTTTC
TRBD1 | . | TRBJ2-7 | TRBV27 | CASSQDRPYEQYF | TGTGCCAGCAGTCAGGACAGGCCCTACGAGCAGTACTTC
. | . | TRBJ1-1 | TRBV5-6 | CASTLSPRGNTEAFF | TGTGCCAGCACCCTGAGTCCCCGCGGAAACACTGAAGCTTTCTTT